Listed below are T cell receptor beta chains from one sample, sequenced in a study of cytomegalovirus exposure and HLA in healthy donors. TCRdb's copy holds only in-frame clones and misses some; the assay was immunoSEQ multiplex PCR. The sample contains about 130,000 clones, about four fifths of which appear only once. The sequenced sample was PBMCs. The receptors here all came from a human donor in good health. Each CDR3 is given without its conserved first and last residue.

cdr3_aa | j_call | v_call
ASSQDLGQQETQY | TRBJ2-5 | TRBV4-1
ASRPGQGTGTEAF | TRBJ1-1 | TRBV6-6
ASSWGQIYEQY | TRBJ2-7 | TRBV7-9
ASRRGHEQF | TRBJ2-1 | TRBV2
ASSFSPGTGSNTEAF | TRBJ1-1 | TRBV7-7
ASSLLNSGAFSYNEQF | TRBJ2-1 | TRBV19
ASSREETQY | TRBJ2-5 | TRBV5-1
ASSLEVGASYNEQF | TRBJ2-1 | TRBV5-6
ASSPRQGAYNEQF | TRBJ2-1 | TRBV5-6
ASSDTGFPGQPQH | TRBJ1-5 | TRBV25-1
ASSWRTSGADTQY | TRBJ2-3 | TRBV5-1
ASSKPDRGTYEQY | - | TRBV13
ASSNGNQAGYEQY | - | TRBV6-5
ASSLGGDYTEAF | TRBJ1-1 | TRBV13
ASGVEWDNEQF | TRBJ2-1 | TRBV10-2
ATSRGRSVFGEQF | TRBJ2-1 | TRBV15